This T cell receptor (beta chain) came from a study of Graves' ophthalmopathy and Graves' hyperthyroidism. In the study overall: At initial diagnosis, peripheral blood was obtained, and this preceded any treatment.

For this clonotype: Its antigen is not identified.

For repertoire sequencing, the TCR beta CDR3 regions were amplified from RNA transcripts. Scientists carried out first-round RT-PCR using HTBI primers and then a second-round multiplex PCR. TCRdb reprocessed the multiplex PCR reads via MiXCR and lists one record per CDR3 protein. This sample carries approximately 50,000 distinct CDR3 sequences, about 50% of them seen once, and the ten largest clones take less than 25%. V was shortened by 3 bases and J by 5 bases, with 11 bases between the two germline ends. The length of the CDR3 is 13 residues. The germline V gene has CDR1 GTSNPN and CDR2 SVGIG (reference sequence). Study results and caveats: Clonotypes were expanded in thyroid at above 0.001 frequency, and most also appeared in blood. Between ophthalmopathy and stable hyperthyroidism, a 13-signature model drew a separation with 87.88% sensitivity and approximately 79% specificity.

Additional autoimmune diseases, uncontrolled infections, pregnancy or lactation disqualified patients. The specimen sequenced was peripheral blood. The chain uses TRBV30 and TRBJ2-4; D call uncertain. The clonotype originates from an adult man with Graves' ophthalmopathy. CDR3 in DNA: TGTGCCTGGAGCCAGAGACTCGAAAACATTCAGTACTTC. This encodes CAWSQRLENIQYF. The entire variable domain, with the rest obtained from reference TRBV30 and TRBJ2-4, is as follows: SQTIHQWPATLVQPVGSPLSLECTVEGTSNPNLYWYRQAAGRGLQLLFYSVGIGQISSEVPQNLSASRPQDRQFILSSKKLLLSDSGFYLCAWSQRLENIQYFGAGTRLSVL.